The 14 T cell receptor beta chains below were found in one sample sequenced in a study of cytomegalovirus exposure and HLA in healthy donors. Primers: 60 Vbeta forward and 13 Jbeta reverse. The method was immunoSEQ multiplex PCR; TCRdb's version includes in-frame clones alone and lacks a portion of them. The top ten hold approximately 3.9% of the sample, which has some 240,000 clones, around 73% seen once. Sequencing used PBMCs. The receptors were sampled from a male donor in good health and CMV-seronegative.

The chain couples TRBV28 to TRBJ2-3, with 10 bases fitting TRBD2. The CDR3 runs 15 residues. V lost 3 bases to trimming and J lost 5 bases; unmatched junction nucleotides: 5. Germline loops: CDR1 MDHEN, CDR2 SYDVKM. In nucleotides, the CDR3 is TGTGCCAGCAGTTTTGTCCTAGCGGGAGAAGATACGCAGTATTTT. It translates to CASSFVLAGEDTQYF.

This chain connects TRBV5-1 to TRBJ2-3; possible D gene TRBD2, 6 bases. The CDR3 has 15 residues. V was shortened by 4 bases and J by 6 bases, with 18 bases between the two germline ends. In germline, CDR1 is SGHRS, CDR2 YFSETQ. The DNA of the CDR3 is TGCGCCAGCAGCCTCCCGGAGGGGTCACTGGATACGCAGTATTTT. Its protein product is CASSLPEGSLDTQYF.

In this sample, this clone turned up a few times. J is TRBJ2-2 and V is TRBV5-4; D is ambiguous. This CDR3 has 14 residues. Germline V CDR1 and CDR2: SGHNT, YYREEE (reference sequence). Trimming shortened V by 2 bases and J by 2 bases, and 7 bases separated the two germline ends. CDR3 in DNA: TGTGCCAGCAGCTTTCACAGTAACACCGGGGAGCTGTTTTTT. Protein sequence: CASSFHSNTGELFF.

This clone was counted a few times. The CDR3 spells CASSLLDRVSEQYF. CDR3 sequence (DNA): TGTGCCAGCAGTTTACTGGACAGGGTCTCCGAGCAGTACTTC. The rearrangement joins TRBV27 to TRBJ2-7; 8 nucleotides agree with TRBD1. CDR3 length equals 14 residues. Germline V gene sequence: CDR1 MNHEY, CDR2 SMNVEV (reference sequence). Losses at the gene ends were 2 bases for V and 6 bases for J; bases not matched to a gene: 6.

This chain joins TRBV30 and TRBJ1-2; perhaps TRBD1 as D (6 bases). The CDR3 is 12 residues long. The V gene lost 3 bases and the J gene lost 6 bases, with 11 bases spanning the gap. CDR1 is GTSNPN and CDR2 is SVGIG in the germline V gene (reference sequence). This chain's CDR3 is CAWSPQGNGYTF. The CDR3 nucleotides read TGTGCCTGGAGCCCACAGGGAAATGGCTACACCTTC.

This clone has more than one count but fewer than ten. The rearrangement joins TRBV7-8 to TRBJ1-5; TRBD1 agrees at 7 bases. Looked up from germline, CDR1 is SGHVS and CDR2 is FQNEAQ. CDR3 size: 18 residues. Losses at the gene ends were 7 bases for V and 3 bases for J; bases not matched to a gene: 18. The chain's CDR3 is CASIAPPRTGGINQPQHF. CDR3 DNA sequence: TGTGCCAGCATAGCCCCCCCCAGGACAGGTGGGATCAATCAGCCCCAGCATTTT.

The chain joins TRBV6-1 to TRBJ2-7; 9 positions match TRBD2. Germline lookup yields CDR1 MNHNS and CDR2 SASEGT. The CDR3 extends over 15 amino acids. Losses at the gene ends were 7 bases for V and 1 base for J; bases not matched to a gene: 8. The CDR3 is CASIPTSGISYEQYF. The DNA for the CDR3 is TGTGCCAGCATCCCGACTAGCGGAATTTCCTACGAGCAGTACTTC.

This sequence joins TRBV28 and TRBJ1-5, with 11 bases fitting TRBD1. The CDR3 runs to 14 residues. J lost 2 bases, V lost 6 bases, and 0 bases had no gene match. The germline CDR1 and CDR2 sequences are MDHEN and SYDVKM. The CDR3 is CASRGQGGNQPQHF. The CDR3 bases are TGTGCCAGCAGGGGACAGGGGGGCAATCAGCCCCAGCATTTT.

The gene calls are TRBV19 and TRBJ2-4; D possibly corresponds to TRBD2 (6 bases). Germline V gene lookup returns CDR1 LNHDA and CDR2 SQIVND (reference sequence). Trimming took off 6 bases at V and 8 bases at J, with 17 bases between the two ends. The CDR3 is 14 residues long. The CDR3 DNA reads TGTGCCAGTAGCCCCACTAGCCCCCCGGACATTCAGTACTTC. Encoded protein: CASSPTSPPDIQYF.

The chain joins TRBV19 to TRBJ2-7, with a tentative D call TRBD2 (7 bases). The CDR3 runs 14 residues. Germline lookup yields CDR1 LNHDA and CDR2 SQIVND (reference sequence). Between the trimmed V and J ends, which lost 4 bases and 0 bases, there was a span of 10 bases. The DNA for the CDR3 is TGTGCCAGTAGTAAGGGGGGGAGCTCCTACGAGCAGTACTTC. It is translated as CASSKGGSSYEQYF.

The chain employs TRBV27 and TRBJ1-5; TRBD1 is a possible D gene (6 bases). This CDR3 region has 14 residues. Germline CDR1 MNHEY, CDR2 SMNVEV (reference sequence). Trimming stripped 5 bases from V and 3 bases from J, with 11 bases between. The CDR3 DNA reads as TGTGCCAGCAGTCTACAGGGTGTCAATCAGCCCCAGCATTTT. This codes for CASSLQGVNQPQHF.

The chain uses TRBV7-9 and TRBJ2-7; 9 bases map to TRBD1. V lost 3 bases, J lost 8 bases, and 5 bases stayed unmatched. The CDR3 sequence is 13 residues long. The germline gives CDR1 SEHNR, CDR2 FQNEAQ (reference sequence). The CDR3 sequence: CASSFGQGNKQYF. CDR3 sequence (DNA): TGTGCCAGCAGCTTCGGACAGGGGAACAAGCAGTACTTC.

The chain links TRBV11-2 to TRBJ2-7, with 7 bases lining up with TRBD1. The J segment lost 2 bases and the V segment lost 3 bases, leaving 1 base of the junction unmatched. Germline V gene data show CDR1 as SGHAT and CDR2 as FQNNGV. CDR3 length: 13 amino acids. In nucleotides, the CDR3 is TGTGCCAGCAGCTTGGGGACAGCCTACGAGCAGTACTTC. Translated, it gives CASSLGTAYEQYF. The full variable domain, in which reference TRBV11-2 and TRBJ2-7 provide the parts outside the CDR3, is EAGVAQSPRYKIIEKRQSVAFWCNPISGHATLYWYQQILGQGPKLLIQFQNNGVVDDSQLPKDRFSAERLKGVDSTLKIQPAKLEDSAVYLCASSLGTAYEQYFGPGTRLTVT.

This chain joins TRBV2 and TRBJ2-7; maybe TRBD1 (6 bases). V lost 7 bases and J lost 5, with 12 bases in between. Germline V gives CDR1 SNHLY, CDR2 FYNNEI. The CDR3 contains 12 residues. DNA for the CDR3: TGTGCCAGCACTGGGGACATCCACGAGCAGTACTTC. The encoded protein is CASTGDIHEQYF.